These T cell receptor beta chains were read from a single sample in a study of blood T cell repertoires in COVID-19. Produced via immunoSEQ multiplex PCR; TCRdb's table is partial and in-frame only. Among about 350,000 clones listed, almost 90% were seen once. Sequencing was done on a sample of PBMCs or T cells enriched from blood (not recorded which). These receptors all come from a woman aged 25-40 years who had been exposed to COVID-19. Each CDR3 is given with its conserved first and last residue. The D gene is left open where the match is weak. Expanded clones are given a class, and other clones once, few, many or no size at all.

v_call: TRBV5-4
clone_size: .
j_call: TRBJ2-1
d_call: TRBD2
cdr3_nt: TGTGCCAGCAGCTTGGGCGGGAGGGGCTCCTACAATGAGCAGTTCTTC
cdr3_aa: CASSLGGRGSYNEQFF

v_call: TRBV5-1
clone_size: .
j_call: TRBJ2-7
d_call: TRBD2
cdr3_nt: TGCGCCAGCAGCGCGGGGACTAGCGGGAGTGAGCAGTACTTC
cdr3_aa: CASSAGTSGSEQYF

v_call: TRBV30
clone_size: .
j_call: TRBJ1-1
d_call: TRBD1
cdr3_nt: TGTGCCTGGAGCCCAGACAGGGATGAAGCTTTCTTT
cdr3_aa: CAWSPDRDEAFF

v_call: TRBV30
clone_size: .
j_call: TRBJ1-2
d_call: TRBD1
cdr3_nt: TGTGCCTGGGGGGACAGTATGGGATATGGCTACACCTTC
cdr3_aa: CAWGDSMGYGYTF

v_call: TRBV5-4
clone_size: .
j_call: TRBJ2-2
d_call: TRBD2
cdr3_nt: TGTGCCAGCAGCTTAACTAGCGGGAACACCGGGGAGCTGTTTTTT
cdr3_aa: CASSLTSGNTGELFF

v_call: TRBV24-1
clone_size: .
j_call: TRBJ1-4
d_call: TRBD1
cdr3_nt: TGTGCCACCAAGACAGGGCCCTTGAGGGTACTGTTTTTT
cdr3_aa: CATKTGPLRVLFF

v_call: TRBV19
clone_size: .
j_call: TRBJ1-4
d_call: TRBD1
cdr3_nt: TGTGCCAGTAGGGTGACAGGGCCTGCAACTAATGAAAAACTGTTTTTT
cdr3_aa: CASRVTGPATNEKLFF

v_call: TRBV7-9
clone_size: .
j_call: TRBJ1-2
d_call: TRBD1
cdr3_nt: TGTGCCAGCAGCTTAGAGGGGACAGGGAAGGGCTACACCTTC
cdr3_aa: CASSLEGTGKGYTF

v_call: TRBV30
clone_size: once
j_call: TRBJ1-4
d_call: TRBD1
cdr3_nt: TGTGCCTGGAGTGGCCACAGGGGATCAACTAATGAAAAACTGTTTTTT
cdr3_aa: CAWSGHRGSTNEKLFF

v_call: TRBV6-5
clone_size: few
j_call: TRBJ2-7
d_call: TRBD2
cdr3_nt: TGTGCCAGCAGTTACTCGGGACTAGGGGCTACAAGGCAGTACTTC
cdr3_aa: CASSYSGLGATRQYF

v_call: TRBV15
clone_size: .
j_call: TRBJ2-4
d_call: TRBD1
cdr3_nt: TGTGCCACCAGCAGACCCCAAGGGGCAGGGGGAGCCAAAAACATTCAGTACTTC
cdr3_aa: CATSRPQGAGGAKNIQYF

v_call: TRBV15
clone_size: .
j_call: TRBJ1-4
d_call: .
cdr3_nt: TGTGCCACCAGCAGCCGAGGGAGAGACCATGCAACTAATGAAAAACTGTTTTTT
cdr3_aa: CATSSRGRDHATNEKLFF

v_call: TRBV10-1
clone_size: .
j_call: TRBJ1-2
d_call: .
cdr3_nt: TGCGCCAGCAGCGAGGACAGAGACTATGGCTACACCTTC
cdr3_aa: CASSEDRDYGYTF

v_call: TRBV7-3
clone_size: .
j_call: TRBJ1-6
d_call: .
cdr3_nt: TGTGCCAGCAGCCCAGGTCCGCGGGGCGGTCGGTCACCCCTCCACTTT
cdr3_aa: CASSPGPRGGRSPLHF

v_call: TRBV2
clone_size: .
j_call: TRBJ2-3
d_call: TRBD2
cdr3_nt: TGTGCCAGCATTGGGGGAGGGAAAAGCACAGATACGCAGTATTTT
cdr3_aa: CASIGGGKSTDTQYF

v_call: TRBV7-6
clone_size: .
j_call: TRBJ2-1
d_call: TRBD2
cdr3_nt: TGTGCCAGCAGCCCTAGTGGGACTAGCGGCTACAATGAGCAGTTCTTC
cdr3_aa: CASSPSGTSGYNEQFF

v_call: TRBV3-1/TRBV3-2
clone_size: .
j_call: TRBJ1-1
d_call: .
cdr3_nt: TGTGCCAGCAGCCAGACAGTAACTATGAACACTGAAGCTTTCTTT
cdr3_aa: CASSQTVTMNTEAFF

v_call: TRBV23-1
clone_size: .
j_call: TRBJ2-1
d_call: TRBD2
cdr3_nt: TGCGCCAGCAGTCAATCTAGCGGGAGGGTCGATGAGCAGTTCTTC
cdr3_aa: CASSQSSGRVDEQFF

v_call: TRBV7-9
clone_size: .
j_call: TRBJ1-4
d_call: .
cdr3_nt: TGTGCCAGCAGCTTAATTCCAGGGCCTTTACTTAATGAAAAACTGTTTTTT
cdr3_aa: CASSLIPGPLLNEKLFF

v_call: TRBV7-3
clone_size: .
j_call: TRBJ2-2
d_call: TRBD1
cdr3_nt: TGTGCCAGCAGCTACGAGGGGGCGCCGGGCACCGGGGAGCTGTTTTTT
cdr3_aa: CASSYEGAPGTGELFF

v_call: TRBV9
clone_size: .
j_call: TRBJ2-5
d_call: TRBD1
cdr3_nt: TGTGCCAGCAGCGTCGACAGGGGCCAAGAGACCCAGTACTTC
cdr3_aa: CASSVDRGQETQYF

v_call: TRBV11-2
clone_size: .
j_call: TRBJ2-1
d_call: .
cdr3_nt: TGTGCCAGCAGCCGTCTAGCGCACAATGAGCAGTTCTTC
cdr3_aa: CASSRLAHNEQFF

v_call: TRBV5-1
clone_size: once
j_call: TRBJ1-1
d_call: TRBD1
cdr3_nt: TGCGCCAGCAGCTATACAGGGGGCACTGAAGCTTTCTTT
cdr3_aa: CASSYTGGTEAFF

v_call: TRBV11-2
clone_size: .
j_call: TRBJ2-3
d_call: .
cdr3_nt: TGTGCCAGCAGCTCGAATCCGGGTGGATACTTCACAGATACGCAGTATTTT
cdr3_aa: CASSSNPGGYFTDTQYF

v_call: TRBV6-5
clone_size: .
j_call: TRBJ1-5
d_call: .
cdr3_nt: TGTGCCAGCAGGGACAGAAGCAATCAGCCCCAGCATTTT
cdr3_aa: CASRDRSNQPQHF

v_call: TRBV28
clone_size: .
j_call: TRBJ1-2
d_call: .
cdr3_nt: TGTGCCAGCATTGGGTCGAATGCAGGGGTCTATGGCTACACCTTC
cdr3_aa: CASIGSNAGVYGYTF

v_call: TRBV7-3
clone_size: .
j_call: TRBJ2-3
d_call: TRBD2
cdr3_nt: TGTGCCAGCAGCCCAGGGACTAGCGTTAGCACAGATACGCAGTATTTT
cdr3_aa: CASSPGTSVSTDTQYF

v_call: TRBV7-6
clone_size: .
j_call: TRBJ2-1
d_call: TRBD2
cdr3_nt: TGTGCCAGCACGCGGCTAGCGGGAGATGGTGAGCAGTTCTTC
cdr3_aa: CASTRLAGDGEQFF

v_call: TRBV7-3
clone_size: .
j_call: TRBJ2-3
d_call: .
cdr3_nt: TGTGCCAGCAGCCTCCGGGCTAGCTCGGATACGCAGTATTTT
cdr3_aa: CASSLRASSDTQYF

v_call: TRBV7-9
clone_size: .
j_call: TRBJ1-1
d_call: .
cdr3_nt: TGTGCCAGCAGCTCCAACAGGGTTTCGGAAACTGAAGCTTTCTTT
cdr3_aa: CASSSNRVSETEAFF

v_call: TRBV24-1
clone_size: .
j_call: TRBJ2-7
d_call: .
cdr3_nt: TGTGCCACCAGTGATTTGCAGCGCGGGATTTGGGAGCAGTACTTC
cdr3_aa: CATSDLQRGIWEQYF